This T cell receptor beta chain is drawn from a study of neurological immune-mediated disorders. Regarding the study as a whole: Patients with HTLV-1-associated myelopathy showed the most TCR clonal expansion. Those with multiple sclerosis showed the least, falling below healthy controls.

From 2 million PBMCs stored at -80 C, the unsorted libraries were generated. This clonotype is medium-sized (0.01 to 0.1%). Antigen: not known. Synthesis of cDNA was accomplished via 5'RACE employing 10-nucleotide random UMIs. Using its own MiXCR run on the 5' RACE reads, TCRdb lists one record per CDR3 protein. The sample holds tens of thousands of distinct CDR3 sequences, around 3.5% seen once. CDR3 length equals 14 residues. In germline, CDR1 is MGHRA, CDR2 YSYEKL. V lost 4 bases to trimming and J lost 7 bases; unmatched junction nucleotides: 9. The specimen sequenced was PBMCs. The source of this sequence is a man between 40 and 49 years old with multiple sclerosis. The chain recombines TRBV4-1 with TRBJ2-7, with 8 nucleotides matching TRBD1. CDR3 DNA: TGCGCCAGCAGCCGAACTCCGGGACAGGCGGAGCAGTACTTC. It is translated as CASSRTPGQAEQYF.